The present TCR beta chain was sequenced within a study of monozygotic twins with inflammatory bowel disease. Study outcomes and limitations: Varied immunosuppressive treatments among patients may have increased repertoire variability.

TCRalpha and TCRbeta cDNA underwent two nested PCRs of roughly 15 and 9 cycles. TCRdb reprocessed the 5' RACE reads and stores each CDR3 protein as one record, lacking DNA. The sample totals about 300,000 distinct CDR3 sequences; its top ten clones hold 5.6%. CDR3 length: 13 residues. The germline CDR1 and CDR2 sequences are SGHTA and FQGTGA. Comments on this clonotype: Antigen specificity is unknown.

This chain joins TRBV7-3 and TRBJ2-2. The TCR originated in a human donor with ulcerative colitis or Crohn's disease, or a healthy co-twin of an affected twin (not recorded which). What was sequenced was blood. The CDR3 here is CASSLDRSGELFF. Complete variable domain (other parts from reference TRBV7-3 and TRBJ2-2): GAGVSQTPSNKVTEKGKYVELRCDPISGHTALYWYRQSLGQGPEFLIYFQGTGAADDSGLPNDRFFAVRPEGSVSTLKIQRTERGDSAVYLCASSLDRSGELFFGEGSRLTVL.